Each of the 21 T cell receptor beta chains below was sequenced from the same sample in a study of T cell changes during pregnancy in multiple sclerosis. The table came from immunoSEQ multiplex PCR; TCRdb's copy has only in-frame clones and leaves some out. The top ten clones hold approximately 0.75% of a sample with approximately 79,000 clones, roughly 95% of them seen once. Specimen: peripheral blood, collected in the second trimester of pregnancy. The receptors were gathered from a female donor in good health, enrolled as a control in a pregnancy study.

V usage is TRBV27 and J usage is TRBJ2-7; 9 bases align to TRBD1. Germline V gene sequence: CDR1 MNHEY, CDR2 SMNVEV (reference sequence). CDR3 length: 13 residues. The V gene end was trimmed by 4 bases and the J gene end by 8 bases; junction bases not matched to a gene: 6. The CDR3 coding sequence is TGTGCCAGCAGTTCACGACAGGGGGAGAAGCAGTACTTC. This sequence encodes CASSSRQGEKQYF.

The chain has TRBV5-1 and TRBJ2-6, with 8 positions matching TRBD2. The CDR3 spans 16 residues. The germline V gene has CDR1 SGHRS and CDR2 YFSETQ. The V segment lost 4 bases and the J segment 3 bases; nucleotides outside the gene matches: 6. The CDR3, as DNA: TGCGCCAGCAGCCCCAGCGGGGGTGGTGGGGCCAACGTCCTGACTTTC. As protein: CASSPSGGGGANVLTF. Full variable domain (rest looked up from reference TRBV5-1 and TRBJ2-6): KAGVTQTPRYLIKTRGQQVTLSCSPISGHRSVSWYQQTPGQGLQFLFEYFSETQRNKGNFPGRFSGRQFSNSRSEMNVSTLELGDSALYLCASSPSGGGGANVLTFGAGSRLTVL.

The CDR3 bases are TGTGCCAGCAGCTTGGGACAGGGAAGCAATGGCTACACCTTC. This translates into CASSLGQGSNGYTF. The rearrangement joins TRBV5-6 to TRBJ1-2; 7 nucleotides match TRBD1. The V gene's germline CDR1 is SGHDT and CDR2 YYEEEE. This CDR3 has 14 amino acids. Germline trimming cut 0 bases from V and 6 bases from J; bases unmatched to any gene: 5.

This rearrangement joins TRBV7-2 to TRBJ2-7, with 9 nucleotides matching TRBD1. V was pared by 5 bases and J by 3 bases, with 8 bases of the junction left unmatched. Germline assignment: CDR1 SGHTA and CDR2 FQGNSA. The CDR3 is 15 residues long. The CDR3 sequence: CASSLYGTGNYEQYF. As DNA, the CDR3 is TGTGCCAGCAGCCTATACGGGACAGGGAACTACGAGCAGTACTTC.

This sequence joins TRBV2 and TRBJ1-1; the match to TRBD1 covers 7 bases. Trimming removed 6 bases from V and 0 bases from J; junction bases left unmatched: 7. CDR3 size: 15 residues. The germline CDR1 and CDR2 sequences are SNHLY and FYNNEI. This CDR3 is CASSGTAVMNTEAFF. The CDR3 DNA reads TGTGCCAGCAGCGGGACAGCAGTCATGAACACTGAAGCTTTCTTT.

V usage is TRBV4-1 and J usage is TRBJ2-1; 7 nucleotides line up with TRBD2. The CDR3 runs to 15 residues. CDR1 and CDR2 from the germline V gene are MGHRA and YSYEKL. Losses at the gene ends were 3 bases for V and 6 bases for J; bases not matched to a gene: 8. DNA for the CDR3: TGCGCCAGCAGCCACGGGGCCGGGGAGGGCAATGAGCAGTTCTTC. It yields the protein CASSHGAGEGNEQFF.

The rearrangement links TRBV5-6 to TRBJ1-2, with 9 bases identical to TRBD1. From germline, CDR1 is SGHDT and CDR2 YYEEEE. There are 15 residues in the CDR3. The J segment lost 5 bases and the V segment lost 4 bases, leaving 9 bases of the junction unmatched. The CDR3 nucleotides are TGTGCCAGCAGCCCGGACAGGGGTGTTACTTATGGCTACACCTTC. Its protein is CASSPDRGVTYGYTF.

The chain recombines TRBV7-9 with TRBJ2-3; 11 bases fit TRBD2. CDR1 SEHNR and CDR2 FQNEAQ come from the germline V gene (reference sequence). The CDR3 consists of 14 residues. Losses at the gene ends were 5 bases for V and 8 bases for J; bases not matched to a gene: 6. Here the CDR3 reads CASSPSGGLATQYF. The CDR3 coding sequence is TGTGCCAGCAGCCCTAGCGGGGGGTTAGCTACGCAGTATTTT.

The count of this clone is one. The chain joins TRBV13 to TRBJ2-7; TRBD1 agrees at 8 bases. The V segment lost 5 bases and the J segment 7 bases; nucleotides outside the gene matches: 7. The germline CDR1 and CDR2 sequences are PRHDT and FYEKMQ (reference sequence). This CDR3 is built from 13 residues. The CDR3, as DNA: TGTGCCAGCAGCCCCCGGACAGGGTATGAGCAGTACTTC. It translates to CASSPRTGYEQYF.

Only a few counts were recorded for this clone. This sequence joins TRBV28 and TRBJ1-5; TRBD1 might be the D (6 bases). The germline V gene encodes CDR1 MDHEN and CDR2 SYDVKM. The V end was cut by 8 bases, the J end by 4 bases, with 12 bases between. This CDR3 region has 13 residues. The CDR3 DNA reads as TGTGCCAGCCTGACAGGTTATAATCAGCCCCAGCATTTT. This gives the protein CASLTGYNQPQHF.

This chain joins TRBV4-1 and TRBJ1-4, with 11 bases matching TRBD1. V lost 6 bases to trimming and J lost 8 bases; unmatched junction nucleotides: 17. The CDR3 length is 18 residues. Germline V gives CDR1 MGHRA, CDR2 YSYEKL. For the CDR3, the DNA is TGCGCCAGCAGTCCCACGCGGACAGGGGGCGCGGAAGGAGAAAAACTGTTTTTT. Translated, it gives CASSPTRTGGAEGEKLFF.

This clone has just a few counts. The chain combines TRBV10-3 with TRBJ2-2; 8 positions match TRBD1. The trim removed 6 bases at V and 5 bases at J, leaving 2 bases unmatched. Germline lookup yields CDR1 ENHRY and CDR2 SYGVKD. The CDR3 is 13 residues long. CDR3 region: CAISGQGTGELFF. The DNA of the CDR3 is TGTGCCATCAGCGGACAGGGAACCGGGGAGCTGTTTTTT.

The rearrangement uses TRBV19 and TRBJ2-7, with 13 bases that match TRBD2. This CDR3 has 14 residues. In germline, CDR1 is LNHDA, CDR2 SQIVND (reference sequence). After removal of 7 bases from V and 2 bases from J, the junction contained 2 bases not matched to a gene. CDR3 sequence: CASTGTSGAYEQYF. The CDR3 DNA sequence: TGTGCCAGTACCGGGACTAGCGGGGCCTACGAGCAGTACTTC.

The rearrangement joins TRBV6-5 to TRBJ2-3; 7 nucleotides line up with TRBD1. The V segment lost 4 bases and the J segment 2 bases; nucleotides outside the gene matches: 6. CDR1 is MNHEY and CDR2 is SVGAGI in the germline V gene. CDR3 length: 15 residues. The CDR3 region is CASSLGQGVTDTQYF. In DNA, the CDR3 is TGTGCCAGCAGTTTGGGGCAGGGGGTCACAGATACGCAGTATTTT.

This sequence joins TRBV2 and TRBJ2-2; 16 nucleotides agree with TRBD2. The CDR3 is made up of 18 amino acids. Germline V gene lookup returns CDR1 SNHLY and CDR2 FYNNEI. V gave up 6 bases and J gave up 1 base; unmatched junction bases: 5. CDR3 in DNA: TGTGCCAGCAGGGGGACTAGCGGGGGGGCGAAGAACACCGGGGAGCTGTTTTTT. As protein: CASRGTSGGAKNTGELFF.

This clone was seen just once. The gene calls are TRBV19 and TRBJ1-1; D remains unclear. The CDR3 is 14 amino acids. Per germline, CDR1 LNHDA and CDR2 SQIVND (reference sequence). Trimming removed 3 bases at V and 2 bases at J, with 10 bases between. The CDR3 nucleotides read TGTGCCAGTAGTATTAGGACGGGAAACACTGAAGCTTTCTTT. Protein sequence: CASSIRTGNTEAFF.

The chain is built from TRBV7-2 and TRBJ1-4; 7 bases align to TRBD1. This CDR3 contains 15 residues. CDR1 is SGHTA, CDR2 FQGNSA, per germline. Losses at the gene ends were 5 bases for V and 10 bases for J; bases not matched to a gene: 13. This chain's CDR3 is CASSPSTGSRGKLFF. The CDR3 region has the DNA TGTGCCAGCAGCCCCTCGACAGGGTCCCGTGGAAAACTGTTTTTT.

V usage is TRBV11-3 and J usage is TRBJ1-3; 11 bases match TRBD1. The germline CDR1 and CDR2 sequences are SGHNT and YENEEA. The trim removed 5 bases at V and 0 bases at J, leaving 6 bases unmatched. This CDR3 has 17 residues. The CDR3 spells CASSPWTGGFSGNTIYF. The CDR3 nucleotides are TGTGCCAGCAGCCCGTGGACAGGGGGCTTCTCTGGAAACACCATATATTTT.

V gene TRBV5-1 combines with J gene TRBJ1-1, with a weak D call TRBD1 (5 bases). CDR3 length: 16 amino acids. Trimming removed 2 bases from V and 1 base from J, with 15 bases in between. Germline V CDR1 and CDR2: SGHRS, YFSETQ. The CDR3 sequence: CASSLEDQGRNTEAFF. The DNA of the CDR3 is TGCGCCAGCAGCTTAGAGGATCAGGGTCGGAACACTGAAGCTTTCTTT. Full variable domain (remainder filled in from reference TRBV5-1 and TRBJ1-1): KAGVTQTPRYLIKTRGQQVTLSCSPISGHRSVSWYQQTPGQGLQFLFEYFSETQRNKGNFPGRFSGRQFSNSRSEMNVSTLELGDSALYLCASSLEDQGRNTEAFFGQGTRLTVV.

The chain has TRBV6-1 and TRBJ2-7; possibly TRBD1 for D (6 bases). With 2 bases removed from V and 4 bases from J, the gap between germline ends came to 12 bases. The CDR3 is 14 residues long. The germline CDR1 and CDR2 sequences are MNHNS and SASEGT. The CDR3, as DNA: TGTGCCAGCAGTGAACGGACAGAGGCGTACGAGCAGTACTTC. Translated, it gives CASSERTEAYEQYF.

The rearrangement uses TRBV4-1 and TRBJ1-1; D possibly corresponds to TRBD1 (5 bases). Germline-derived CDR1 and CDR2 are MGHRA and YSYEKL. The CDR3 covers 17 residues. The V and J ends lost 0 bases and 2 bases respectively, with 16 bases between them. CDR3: CASSQDGAQIFNTEAFF. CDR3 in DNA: TGCGCCAGCAGCCAAGATGGGGCCCAGATTTTTAACACTGAAGCTTTCTTT.